This record covers a single TCR beta chain. This CDR3 is 13 amino acids long. The germline V gene has CDR1 MDHEN and CDR2 SYDVKM. V lost 6 bases to trimming and J lost 0 bases, with 9 bases between them. The data were taken from a study of technical replicates of blood from several donors. The protocol was immunoSEQ multiplex PCR, while the TCRdb copy is restricted to in-frame clones and leaves out a portion. The sample includes tens of thousands of clones, roughly 94% seen only once; the top ten take 0.27%. Sequencing was done on a sample of T cells isolated from PBMCs. The chain recombines TRBV28 with TRBJ2-7, with D possibly matching TRBD1 (5 bases). The sequence came from a human donor in good health. The CDR3, as DNA: TGTGCCAGCAGACGACAGAGCTCCTACGAGCAGTACTTC. Encoded protein: CASRRQSSYEQYF.